This TCR beta chain was captured in a study of blood T cells in healthy people across ages. A J-beta primer mix and a sample-barcoded 5' primer were used in a second PCR of about 7 to 12 cycles. One entry per CDR3 protein results from TCRdb running MiXCR on the 5' RACE reads. Of around 900,000 distinct CDR3 sequences in the sample, 29% are singletons; the top ten hold 17%. The CDR3 has 13 residues. The V end was cut by 0 bases, the J end by 6 bases, with 6 bases between. CDR1 is SGHTA and CDR2 is FQGNSA in the germline V gene. The specimen sequenced was blood. This chain uses TRBV7-2 with TRBJ2-1; D gene unclear. The TCR sequence derives from an elderly woman in good health. The CDR3 region is CASSLALVNEQFF. In nucleotides, the CDR3 is TGTGCCAGCAGCTTAGCGTTGGTCAATGAGCAGTTCTTC. The whole variable domain, filled in from reference TRBV7-2 and TRBJ2-1, reads GAGVSQSPSNKVTEKGKDVELRCDPISGHTALYWYRQSLGQGLEFLIYFQGNSAPDKSGLPSDRFSAERTGGSVSTLTIQRTQQEDSAVYLCASSLALVNEQFFGPGTRLTVL.